Shown below are 11 T cell receptor beta chains from a single sample sequenced in a study of T cells in Graves' hyperthyroidism and ophthalmopathy. Template material for amplifying TCR beta CDR3 regions consisted of RNA transcripts. First-round RT-PCR targeting the TCR CDR3 was performed with the HTBI primer set. TCRdb analysed the multiplex PCR reads with MiXCR anew, one entry per CDR3 protein. Altogether 300,000 to 500,000 distinct CDR3 sequences are present, 15% being singletons, with the ten largest covering 30% to 35%. The sample consisted of blood. The receptors originated from a woman aged 25 to 45 with Graves' hyperthyroidism.

This clonotype was recorded many times. The chain couples TRBV7-8 to TRBJ1-5, with unresolved D. The CDR3 loop spans 15 amino acids. The ends were cut back, 0 bases at V and 2 bases at J, with 8 bases in the middle. Germline V gene lookup returns CDR1 SGHVS and CDR2 FQNEAQ. Here the CDR3 reads CASSLAWGGNQPQHF. CDR3 DNA: TGTGCCAGCAGCTTAGCGTGGGGAGGCAATCAGCCCCAGCATTTT.

This chain links TRBV20-1 with TRBJ2-7; unclear D gene. Germline CDR1 DFQATT, CDR2 SNEGSKA (reference sequence). V lost 2 bases, J lost 0 bases, and 8 bases lay in between. The CDR3 loop spans 13 amino acids. CDR3 in amino acids: CSARPDLSYEQYF. The CDR3 DNA sequence: TGCAGTGCTAGACCAGACCTCTCCTACGAGCAGTACTTC.

This clonotype was counted many times. The rearrangement joins TRBV6-1 to TRBJ2-7; 9 bases agree with TRBD1. Germline V lookup: CDR1 MNHNS, CDR2 SASEGT. The trim removed 10 bases at V and 3 bases at J, leaving 10 bases unmatched. The CDR3 has 14 amino acids. As DNA, the CDR3 is TGTGCCACCAAAAAAGGGACAGGGAGCTACGAGCAGTACTTC. Translation gives CATKKGTGSYEQYF.

There are a few counts of this clonotype. The chain recombines TRBV19 with TRBJ2-7; TRBD1 is a possible D gene (5 bases). Trimming left V 5 bases short and J 2 bases short, with 25 bases between. The CDR3 length is 18 residues. Germline loops: CDR1 LNHDA, CDR2 SQIVND (reference sequence). Here the CDR3 reads CASSVHPLTTDRTYEQYF. In DNA, the CDR3 is TGTGCCAGTAGTGTCCACCCCTTAACGACAGACCGTACCTACGAGCAGTACTTC.

In its sample, this clonotype was seen many times. The gene calls are TRBV2 and TRBJ1-5, with TRBD1 matching 10 bases. J lost 1 base, V lost 8 bases, and 2 bases had no gene match. Germline values: CDR1 SNHLY, CDR2 FYNNEI. The CDR3 extends over 14 amino acids. CDR3 in amino acids: CASGGQGSNQPQHF. The DNA for the CDR3 is TGTGCCAGCGGGGGACAGGGGAGCAATCAGCCCCAGCATTTT.

The chain links TRBV19 to TRBJ2-2; no clear D gene. This CDR3 contains 14 residues. The V end was cut by 5 bases, the J end by 3 bases, with 10 bases between. CDR1 is LNHDA, CDR2 SQIVND, per germline (reference sequence). CDR3 coding DNA: TGTGCCAGTAGTTCTATATCGGACACCGGGGAGCTGTTTTTT. It encodes CASSSISDTGELFF.

This clonotype was seen ten or more times. V is TRBV3-1 and J is TRBJ2-1; 9 bases align to TRBD2. The CDR3 runs to 17 residues. The J segment lost 2 bases and the V segment lost 4 bases, leaving 9 bases of the junction unmatched. Germline V CDR1 and CDR2: LGHDT, YNNKEL (reference sequence). CDR3 region: CASSPITSGFTYNEQFF. DNA for the CDR3: TGTGCCAGCAGCCCAATAACTAGCGGGTTCACCTACAATGAGCAGTTCTTC.

This clonotype was found a few times. This chain uses TRBV7-8 with TRBJ2-2; maybe TRBD1 (6 bases). Germline loops: CDR1 SGHVS, CDR2 FQNEAQ. Trimming took off 3 bases at V and 0 bases at J, with 8 bases between the two ends. The CDR3 length is 15 residues. As DNA, the CDR3 is TGTGCCAGCAGCTTCCAGGGGTCGAACACCGGGGAGCTGTTTTTT. Amino acid sequence: CASSFQGSNTGELFF.

The V gene is TRBV6-2 or TRBV6-3, the J gene TRBJ2-1; TRBD2 is a possible D gene (6 bases). CDR1 is MNHEY and CDR2 is SVGEGT in the germline V gene. The CDR3 spans 13 residues. Trimming took 7 bases from V and 7 from J, leaving 14 bases between them. The CDR3 spells CASTSGVSNEQFF. CDR3 DNA sequence: TGTGCCAGCACCTCGGGAGTATCAAATGAGCAGTTCTTC.

In its sample, this clonotype was seen many times. The chain is built from TRBV7-8 and TRBJ2-7, with D perhaps matching TRBD1 (5 bases). Trimming pared 5 bases from V and 5 bases from J, leaving 16 bases between. CDR3 size: 14 residues. Germline V gene sequence: CDR1 SGHVS, CDR2 FQNEAQ. The CDR3 DNA sequence: TGTGCCAGCAGCATAACAGGTCTTGGGAACGAGCAGTACTTC. As protein: CASSITGLGNEQYF.

In its sample, this clonotype was seen many times. This rearrangement joins TRBV20-1 to TRBJ1-1; TRBD1 matches at 8 bases. With V trimmed by 4 bases and J by 3 bases, 7 bases remained unmatched. Germline assignment: CDR1 DFQATT and CDR2 SNEGSKA (reference sequence). This CDR3 is built from 14 residues. The CDR3 region has the DNA TGCAGTGCTACCCCTCGGACAGGGTACACTGAAGCTTTCTTT. Encoded protein: CSATPRTGYTEAFF.